These 26 T cell receptor beta chains share one sample of origin, sequenced in a study of metastatic and nonmetastatic thyroid tumors. TCRdb re-called the PCR reads with MiXCR. The sample holds fewer than 7,000 clones, around a fifth seen once. Every patient was untreated before thyroid surgery. The specimen sequenced was adjacent normal tissue. The receptors derive from a female donor with papillary thyroid cancer or a benign thyroid nodule (not recorded which). Some clones in this sample may be carry-over from other donors' samples.

This clone ranks as medium-sized. The chain has TRBV30 and TRBJ2-7; 7 bases fit TRBD2. CDR3 length equals 14 residues. The junction had 11 bases not matched to a gene; V was cut back by 0 bases and J by 9 bases. Germline V gives CDR1 GTSNPN, CDR2 SVGIG (reference sequence). CDR3 sequence (DNA): TGTGCCTGGAGTGTGGGATCTAGGGAGGGTCGGCAGTACTTC. It encodes CAWSVGSREGRQYF.

The chain employs TRBV24-1 and TRBJ2-2; TRBD1 is a possible D gene (5 bases). This CDR3 comprises 16 residues. Trimming took off 5 bases at V and 0 bases at J, with 12 bases between the two ends. In germline, CDR1 is KGHDR, CDR2 SFDVKD. This CDR3 reads CATSGTTASNTGELFF. The CDR3 DNA reads TGTGCCACCAGTGGTACGACAGCCTCGAACACCGGGGAGCTGTTTTTT.

This chain links TRBV5-1 with TRBJ1-1, with 8 nucleotides matching TRBD1. CDR3 length: 15 amino acids. Germline V CDR1 and CDR2: SGHRS, YFSETQ. J gave up 0 bases and V 3 bases, and 4 bases lay outside the gene matches. CDR3 coding DNA: TGCGCCAGCAGCTCTTCACAGGGGGTGAACACTGAAGCTTTCTTT. Translation gives CASSSSQGVNTEAFF.

V usage is TRBV9 and J usage is TRBJ2-3; 9 nucleotides line up with TRBD1. V lost 4 bases to trimming and J lost 7 bases; unmatched junction nucleotides: 7. In germline, CDR1 is SGDLS, CDR2 YYNGEE. The CDR3 totals 14 residues. The CDR3 loop reads CASSHGQGPNTQYF. CDR3 DNA sequence: TGTGCCAGCAGCCACGGACAGGGGCCCAATACGCAGTATTTT.

This clone was picked up a small number of times. The chain recombines TRBV6-1 with TRBJ2-6, with a possible D match to TRBD2 (7 bases). The V and J ends lost 6 bases and 4 bases respectively, with 19 bases between them. Germline loops: CDR1 MNHNS, CDR2 SASEGT. The CDR3 is made up of 17 amino acids. CDR3 sequence (DNA): TGTGCCAGCAGGCCGGGGGGCGAGGGCTCCGGGGCCAACGTCCTGACTTTC. This gives the protein CASRPGGEGSGANVLTF.

This clone is termed medium-sized. The V gene is TRBV10-3, the J gene TRBJ1-1, with D tentatively TRBD1 (5 bases). CDR3 length equals 15 residues. Germline V gene lookup returns CDR1 ENHRY and CDR2 SYGVKD. Between the trimmed V and J ends, which lost 0 bases and 4 bases, there was a span of 12 bases. CDR3 nucleotide sequence: TGTGCCATCAGTGAGTCAAAGTCTGGGGGCACTGAAGCTTTCTTT. Translation: CAISESKSGGTEAFF.

This clone was seen many times. The gene calls are TRBV5-4 and TRBJ1-3, with unresolved D. Per the germline V gene, CDR1 is SGHNT and CDR2 is YYREEE (reference sequence). The CDR3 extends over 15 amino acids. V dropped 0 bases and J dropped 0 bases, with 7 bases sitting between them. CDR3 DNA: TGTGCCAGCAGCTTGGGCGGGAACTCTGGAAACACCATATATTTT. Translation gives CASSLGGNSGNTIYF.

CDR3 DNA sequence: TGCAGTGCTAGAGATCGTGATAGACAGATAAATCAGCCCCAGCATTTT. Its translation: CSARDRDRQINQPQHF. The rearrangement joins TRBV20-1 to TRBJ1-5; TRBD1 is a possible D gene (5 bases). This CDR3 spans 16 amino acids. Germline CDR1 and CDR2: DFQATT and SNEGSKA (reference sequence). V was pared by 0 bases and J by 4 bases, with 16 bases between.

A note on this clone: Germline and junction disagree at one end, which may indicate a read error. The V gene is TRBV6-1, the J gene TRBJ1-1; maybe TRBD1 (6 bases). From germline, CDR1 is MNHNS and CDR2 SASEGT. The CDR3 is 16 amino acids. CDR3 protein: CASSDATGLMNTDAFF. The CDR3 DNA reads as TGTGCCAGCAGTGACGCGACAGGTCTCATGAACACTGATGCTTTCTTT.

The sample holds many counts of this clone. This chain uses TRBV5-5 with TRBJ2-5; possibly TRBD1 for D (6 bases). CDR1 SGHKS and CDR2 YYEKEE come from the germline V gene (reference sequence). Trimming took 6 bases from V and 10 from J, leaving 22 bases between them. This CDR3 is built from 14 residues. The CDR3: CASTPVRLTGRQYF. The CDR3 DNA reads TGTGCCAGCACCCCCGTGAGGTTGACAGGTCGCCAGTACTTC.

This clone showed up many times. The chain links TRBV3-1 to TRBJ2-1, with 10 bases matching TRBD1. Trimming at V came to 4 bases and at J to 9 bases, leaving 9 bases not matched to a gene. This CDR3 is built from 15 residues. Germline-derived CDR1 and CDR2 are LGHDT and YNNKEL (reference sequence). The CDR3 DNA follows: TGTGCCAGCAGCCCCCAGGACAGGGGGGTAGGTGAGCAGTTCTTC. This codes for CASSPQDRGVGEQFF.

In its sample, this clone ranks as medium-sized (0.01 to 0.1%). The rearrangement joins TRBV11-3 to TRBJ2-1, with 9 bases matching TRBD2. The germline V gene encodes CDR1 SGHNT and CDR2 YENEEA. The V gene end was trimmed by 2 bases and the J gene end by 4 bases; junction bases not matched to a gene: 6. The CDR3 runs to 16 residues. Written as DNA, the CDR3 is TGTGCCAGCAGCTTAACTTCGAGCGGGGGGTACAATGAGCAGTTCTTC. Amino acids: CASSLTSSGGYNEQFF.

This clone is large (0.1 to 1%) within its sample. The chain is built from TRBV11-2 and TRBJ1-2; D not certain. The V gene lost 1 base and the J gene lost 6 bases, with 9 bases spanning the gap. Germline V gene data show CDR1 as SGHAT and CDR2 as FQNNGV. The CDR3 is made up of 13 amino acids. The CDR3 sequence is CASSLGDWDGYTF. The CDR3 region has the DNA TGTGCCAGCAGCTTAGGAGACTGGGATGGCTACACCTTC.

The rearrangement uses TRBV27 and TRBJ1-5; 9 positions match TRBD1. CDR1 is MNHEY and CDR2 is SMNVEV in the germline V gene (reference sequence). The CDR3 consists of 14 residues. Unmatched junction bases numbered 5, after V lost 5 bases and J lost 6 bases. In DNA, the CDR3 is TGTGCCAGCAGTCCTCTGACAGGGGGTCAGCCCCAGCATTTT. This gives the protein CASSPLTGGQPQHF.

In this sample, this clone is medium-sized. The chain couples TRBV9 to TRBJ2-7, with 8 bases aligning to TRBD1. The trim removed 2 bases at V and 3 bases at J, leaving 7 bases unmatched. CDR3 size: 15 residues. Germline CDR1 and CDR2: SGDLS and YYNGEE. The CDR3 protein is CASSVTSGQGYEQYF. The CDR3 bases are TGTGCCAGCAGCGTCACCTCAGGACAGGGCTACGAGCAGTACTTC.

This clone is medium-sized by share. The rearrangement links TRBV7-6 to TRBJ2-1; the D gene is possibly TRBD1 (5 bases). Trimming left V 1 base short and J 10 bases short, with 14 bases between. Germline V gene lookup returns CDR1 SGHVS and CDR2 FNYEAQ. This CDR3 region has 14 residues. CDR3 region: CASSLGGINGEQFF. CDR3 bases: TGTGCCAGCAGCTTAGGGGGCATCAACGGGGAGCAGTTCTTC.

This clone was counted ten times or more. The chain joins TRBV10-3 to TRBJ2-6; D is possibly TRBD2 (7 bases). Trimming removed 0 bases at V and 2 bases at J, with 14 bases between. The CDR3 is 18 amino acids. The germline V gene encodes CDR1 ENHRY and CDR2 SYGVKD. The CDR3 region is CAISESKGGGAGANVLTF. The CDR3 DNA sequence: TGTGCCATCAGTGAGTCGAAGGGGGGGGGTGCTGGGGCCAACGTCCTGACTTTC.

This clone was seen only a few times. The V call is TRBV14, the J call TRBJ1-1; TRBD1 agrees at 8 bases. V gave up 4 bases and J gave up 1 base; unmatched junction bases: 5. The CDR3 is 15 amino acids. Germline V gives CDR1 SGHDN, CDR2 FVKESK. DNA of the CDR3: TGTGCCAGCAGCCGGATCGGACAGGGGAACACTGAAGCTTTCTTT. Protein: CASSRIGQGNTEAFF.

By proportion, this clone is medium-sized. The gene calls are TRBV12-3 or TRBV12-4 and TRBJ1-1, with a weak D call TRBD1 (6 bases). This CDR3 contains 14 residues. V gave up 3 bases and J gave up 0 bases, with 8 bases separating them. The CDR3 is CASSFGGLNTEAFF. CDR3 nucleotide sequence: TGTGCCAGCAGTTTCGGGGGCCTGAACACTGAAGCTTTCTTT.

In this sample, this clone is medium-sized. The chain combines TRBV2 with TRBJ2-7; the match to TRBD1 covers 8 bases. The CDR3 consists of 14 residues. The trim removed 6 bases at V and 1 base at J, leaving 5 bases unmatched. CDR1 and CDR2 (germline): SNHLY, FYNNEI. For the CDR3, the DNA is TGTGCCAGCAGGGTCCGGACAGGGTCCTACGAGCAGTACTTC. This translates into CASRVRTGSYEQYF.

This clone was seen a few times. The chain uses TRBV28 and TRBJ2-1, with a possible D match to TRBD2 (6 bases). V was trimmed by 3 bases and J by 0 bases, leaving 9 bases between them. CDR3 length: 15 residues. Germline-derived CDR1 and CDR2 are MDHEN and SYDVKM. CDR3: CASSFHGGSYNEQFF. The CDR3 region has the DNA TGTGCCAGCAGTTTCCACGGGGGCTCCTACAATGAGCAGTTCTTC.

This clone was seen a handful of times. The chain employs TRBV27 and TRBJ1-4; TRBD1 matches at 9 bases. Germline V gives CDR1 MNHEY, CDR2 SMNVEV (reference sequence). This CDR3 contains 15 residues. V shed 4 bases, J shed 3 bases, and the junction held 3 bases outside the gene matches. The CDR3 protein is CASSSTGGSNEKLFF. The CDR3 DNA sequence: TGTGCCAGCAGTTCCACAGGGGGCTCTAATGAAAAACTGTTTTTT.

Many counts were recorded for this clone. V and J are TRBV29-1 and TRBJ1-2; a possible D gene is TRBD1 (6 bases). CDR1 and CDR2 (germline): SQVTM, ANQGSEA. The V end was cut by 2 bases, the J end by 13 bases, with 14 bases between. The CDR3 contains 11 residues. This CDR3 is CSVEMGGGVTF. The CDR3 DNA reads TGCAGCGTTGAAATGGGAGGGGGTGTCACCTTC.

This clone appeared many times. The rearrangement uses TRBV7-9 and TRBJ1-5; TRBD1 agrees at 8 bases. In germline, CDR1 is SEHNR, CDR2 FQNEAQ (reference sequence). This CDR3 region has 15 residues. Losses at the gene ends were 5 bases for V and 5 bases for J; bases not matched to a gene: 8. CDR3 sequence (DNA): TGTGCCAGCAGCCAGTGGACAGGGATAGATCAGCCCCAGCATTTT. The encoded protein is CASSQWTGIDQPQHF.

This clone has a handful of counts. At one end the junction does not follow the germline gene, possibly because of a read error. The chain combines TRBV28 with TRBJ2-5; 7 nucleotides line up with TRBD2. The germline V gene encodes CDR1 MDHEN and CDR2 SYDVKM. The length of the CDR3 is 18 residues. Here the CDR3 DNA reads TGTGCCAGCAGTTTAAGCCACCACGGGGAGGGAATGGTGGAGACCAAGTACTTC. Translating gives CASSLSHHGEGMVETKYF. Full variable domain (remainder filled in from reference TRBV28 and TRBJ2-5): DVKVTQSSRYLVKRTGEKVFLECVQDMDHENMFWYRQDPGLGLRLIYFSYDVKMKEKGDIPEGYSVSREKKERFSLILESASTNQTSMYLCASSLSHHGEGMVETKYFGPGTRLLVL.

This clone was seen more than once but under ten times. The J gene is TRBJ2-1, the V gene TRBV27, with 8 bases that match TRBD2. The ends lost 6 bases at V and 7 bases at J; junction bases unmatched: 11. CDR1 MNHEY and CDR2 SMNVEV come from the germline V gene (reference sequence). The CDR3 runs 15 residues. CDR3: CASSRPGGRWNEQFF. CDR3 nucleotides: TGTGCCAGCAGCCGCCCGGGGGGGCGGTGGAATGAGCAGTTCTTC.